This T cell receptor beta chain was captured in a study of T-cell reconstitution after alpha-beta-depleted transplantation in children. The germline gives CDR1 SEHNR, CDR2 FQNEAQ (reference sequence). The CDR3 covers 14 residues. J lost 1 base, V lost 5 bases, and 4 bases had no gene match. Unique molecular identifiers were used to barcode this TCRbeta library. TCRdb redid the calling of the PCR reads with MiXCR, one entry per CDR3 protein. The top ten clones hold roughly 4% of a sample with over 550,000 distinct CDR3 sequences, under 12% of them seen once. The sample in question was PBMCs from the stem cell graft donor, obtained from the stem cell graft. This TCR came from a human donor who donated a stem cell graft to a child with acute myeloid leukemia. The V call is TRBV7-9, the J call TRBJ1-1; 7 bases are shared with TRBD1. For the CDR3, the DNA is TGTGCCAGCAGCCCCGAGGGGGCGAACACTGAAGCTTTCTTT. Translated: CASSPEGANTEAFF.